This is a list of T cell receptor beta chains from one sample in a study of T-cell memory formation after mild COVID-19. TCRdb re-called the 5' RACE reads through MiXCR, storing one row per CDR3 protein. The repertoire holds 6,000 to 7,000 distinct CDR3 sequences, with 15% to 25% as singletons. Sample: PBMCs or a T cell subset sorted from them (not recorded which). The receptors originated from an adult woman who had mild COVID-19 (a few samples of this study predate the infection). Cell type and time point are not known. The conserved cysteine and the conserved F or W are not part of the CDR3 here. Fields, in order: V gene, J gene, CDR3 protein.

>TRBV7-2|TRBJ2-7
ASSSRQGAYEQY
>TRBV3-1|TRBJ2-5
ASSQGNLQETQY
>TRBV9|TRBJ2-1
ASSAYRGALYNEQF
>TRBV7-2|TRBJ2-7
ASSTWDRGMDEQY
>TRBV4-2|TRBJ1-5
ASSQRTGGYNQPQH
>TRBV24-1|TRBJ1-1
ATSDLQGGRAF
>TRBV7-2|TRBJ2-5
ASSLGFGSGETQY
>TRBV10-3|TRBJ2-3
AIRERDTQY
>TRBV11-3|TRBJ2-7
ASSLEPKAVYEQY
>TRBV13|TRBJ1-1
ASTPEGF
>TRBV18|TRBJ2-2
ASSPGRLNLHTGELF
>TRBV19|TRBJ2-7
ASTPGPLSYEQY